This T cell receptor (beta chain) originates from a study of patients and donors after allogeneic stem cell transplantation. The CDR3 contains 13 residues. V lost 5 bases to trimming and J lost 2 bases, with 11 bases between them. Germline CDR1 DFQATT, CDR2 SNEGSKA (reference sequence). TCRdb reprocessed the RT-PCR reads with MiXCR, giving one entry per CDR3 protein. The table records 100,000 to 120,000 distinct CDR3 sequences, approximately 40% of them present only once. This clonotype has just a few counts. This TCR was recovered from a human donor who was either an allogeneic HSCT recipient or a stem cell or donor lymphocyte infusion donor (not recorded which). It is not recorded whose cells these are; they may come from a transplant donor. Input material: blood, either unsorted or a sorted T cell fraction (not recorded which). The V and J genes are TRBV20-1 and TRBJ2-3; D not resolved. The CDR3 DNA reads TGCAGTGCTCACTATACTACCACAGATACGCAGTATTTT. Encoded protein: CSAHYTTTDTQYF.